This TCR beta chain was captured by sequencing in a study of CD8+CD57+ T cells in acquired aplastic anemia. On the study more broadly: 3.2 ug was the average amount of DNA from sorted CD4+ and CD8+ cells. The average read count for CD4+ cells in healthy donors was around 11 million.

Losses at the gene ends were 4 bases for V and 9 bases for J; bases not matched to a gene: 8. From germline, CDR1 is KGHDR and CDR2 SFDVKD. The length of the CDR3 is 14 residues. General study points: Simpson's diversity of CD8+ cells was not significantly different in patients compared with controls. Both patients and controls carried the same twenty-nine CD8+ CDR3 sequences.

Genomic DNA served as template for TCR beta VDJ and CDR3 profiling. TCRdb independently ran MiXCR on the reads; one entry per CDR3 protein. The sample holds about 210,000 distinct CDR3 sequences, 34% seen once. This clonotype occurred many times. Its specificity is not known. The sequence came from a human donor in good health, serving as a control. The chain links TRBV24-1 to TRBJ1-1; 9 positions agree with TRBD1. Sequences were obtained from sorted CD4+, CD8+, or CD8+CD57+ T cells (not recorded which) from PBMCs. The CDR3 reads CATSEPTGTGKAFF. DNA of the CDR3: TGTGCCACCAGTGAACCTACCGGGACAGGGAAAGCTTTCTTT.